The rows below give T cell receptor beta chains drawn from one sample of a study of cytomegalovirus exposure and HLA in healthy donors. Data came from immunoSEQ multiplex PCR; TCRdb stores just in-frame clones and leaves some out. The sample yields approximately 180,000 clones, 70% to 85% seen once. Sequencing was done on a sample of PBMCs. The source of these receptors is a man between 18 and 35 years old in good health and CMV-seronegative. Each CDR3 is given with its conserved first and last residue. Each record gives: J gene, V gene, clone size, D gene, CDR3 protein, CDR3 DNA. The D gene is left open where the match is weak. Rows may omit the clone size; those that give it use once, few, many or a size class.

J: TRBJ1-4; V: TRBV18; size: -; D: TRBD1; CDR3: CASSRDRIVEKLFF; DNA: TGTGCCAGCTCACGGGACAGGATAGTTGAAAAACTGTTTTTT
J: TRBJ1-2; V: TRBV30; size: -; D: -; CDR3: CAWISGVVGGYTF; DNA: TGTGCCTGGATCTCAGGGGTAGTGGGGGGCTACACCTTC
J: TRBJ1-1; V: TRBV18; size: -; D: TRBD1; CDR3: CASSFRTGTTEAFF; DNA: TGTGCCAGCTCATTTCGGACAGGCACCACTGAAGCTTTCTTT
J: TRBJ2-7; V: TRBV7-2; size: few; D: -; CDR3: CASSLVVRGSYEQYF; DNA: TGTGCCAGCAGCTTAGTAGTTCGGGGGTCCTACGAGCAGTACTTC
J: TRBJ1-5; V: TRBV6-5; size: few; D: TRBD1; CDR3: CATRDRGYSNQPQHF; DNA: TGTGCCACCAGGGACAGGGGGTATAGCAATCAGCCCCAGCATTTT
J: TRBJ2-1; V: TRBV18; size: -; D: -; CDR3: CASSYRSPNEQFF; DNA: TGTGCCAGCTCCTACAGGTCCCCCAATGAGCAGTTCTTC
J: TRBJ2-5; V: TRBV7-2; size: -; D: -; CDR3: CASSLVVQETQYF; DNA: TGTGCCAGCAGCTTAGTAGTCCAAGAGACCCAGTACTTC
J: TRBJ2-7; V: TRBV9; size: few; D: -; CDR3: CASSVGQLGDEQYF; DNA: TGTGCCAGCAGCGTAGGGCAGCTCGGGGACGAGCAGTACTTC
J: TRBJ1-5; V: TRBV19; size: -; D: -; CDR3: CARARTAGMGQPQHF; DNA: TGTGCCAGAGCCCGAACCGCAGGGATGGGACAGCCCCAGCATTTT
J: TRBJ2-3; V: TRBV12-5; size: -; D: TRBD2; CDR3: CASGLVRRGGILTSDTQYF; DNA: TGTGCTAGTGGTTTGGTACGGCGGGGGGGCATCCTAACATCGGATACGCAGTATTTT
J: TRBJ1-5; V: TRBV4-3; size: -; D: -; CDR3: CASRPGVFSNQPQHF; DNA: TGCGCCAGCCGCCCCGGGGTTTTTAGCAATCAGCCCCAGCACTTT
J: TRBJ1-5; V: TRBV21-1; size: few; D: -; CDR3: CATSLSGDRQPQHF; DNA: TGTGCCACCTCACTATCAGGGGATCGGCAGCCCCAGCATTTT
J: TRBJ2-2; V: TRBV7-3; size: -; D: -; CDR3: CASQLSTANTGELFF; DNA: TGTGCCAGCCAACTTAGCACGGCGAACACCGGGGAGCTGTTTTTT
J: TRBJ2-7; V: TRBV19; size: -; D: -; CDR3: CASSLTTGLDYEQYF; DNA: TGTGCCAGTAGTCTAACGACAGGTTTGGACTACGAGCAGTACTTC
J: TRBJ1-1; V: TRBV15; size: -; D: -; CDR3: CATSSPMNTEAFF; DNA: TGTGCCACCAGCAGTCCCATGAACACTGAAGCTTTCTTT
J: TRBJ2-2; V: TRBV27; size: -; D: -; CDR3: CATKWTAGTGELFF; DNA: TGTGCCACCAAATGGACGGCGGGGACCGGGGAGCTGTTTTTT
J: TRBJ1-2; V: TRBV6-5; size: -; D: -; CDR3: CASQGSSGYTF; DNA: TGTGCCAGCCAGGGTAGTTCTGGCTACACCTTC
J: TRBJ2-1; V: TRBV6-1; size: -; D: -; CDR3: CASSEGGGLYNEQFF; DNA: TGTGCCAGCAGTGAGGGGGGGGGCCTCTACAATGAGCAGTTCTTC
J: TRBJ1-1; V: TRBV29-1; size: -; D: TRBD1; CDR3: CSVGTGGSANTEAFF; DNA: TGCAGCGTAGGGACAGGGGGGAGTGCGAACACTGAAGCTTTCTTT
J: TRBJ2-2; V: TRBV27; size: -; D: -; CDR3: CASLSGNTGELFF; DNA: TGTGCCAGTCTTAGCGGCAACACCGGGGAGCTGTTTTTT
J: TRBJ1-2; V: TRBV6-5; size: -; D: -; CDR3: CASREGGESYGYTF; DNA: TGTGCCAGCAGGGAAGGGGGGGAGTCCTATGGCTACACCTTC
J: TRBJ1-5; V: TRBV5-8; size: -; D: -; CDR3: CASSFSQPQHF; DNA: TGTGCCAGCAGCTTCTCTCAGCCCCAGCATTTT
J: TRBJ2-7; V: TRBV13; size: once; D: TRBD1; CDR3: CASSARQGSYEQYF; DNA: TGTGCCAGCAGCGCCCGACAGGGCTCCTACGAGCAGTACTTC
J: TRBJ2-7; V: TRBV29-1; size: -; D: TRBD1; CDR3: CSVATGAYEQYF; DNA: TGCAGCGTTGCAACAGGGGCCTACGAGCAGTACTTC
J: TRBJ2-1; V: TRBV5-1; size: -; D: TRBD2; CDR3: CASRRGLAGGLSNGEQFF; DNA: TGCGCCAGCAGGAGGGGACTAGCGGGGGGATTATCGAACGGTGAGCAGTTCTTC
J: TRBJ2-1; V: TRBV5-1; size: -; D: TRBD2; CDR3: CASSSGTSGKSSYNEQFF; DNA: TGCGCCAGCAGCTCCGGGACTAGCGGGAAGAGCTCCTACAATGAGCAGTTCTTC
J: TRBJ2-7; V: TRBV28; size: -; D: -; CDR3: CASSLFTYEQYF; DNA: TGTGCCAGCAGTTTATTTACTTACGAGCAGTACTTC
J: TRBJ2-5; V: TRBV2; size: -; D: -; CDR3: CASKQRLKPQYF; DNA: TGTGCCAGCAAGCAGCGATTGAAACCCCAGTACTTC
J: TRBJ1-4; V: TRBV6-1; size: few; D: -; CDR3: CASSGRRGERNEKLFF; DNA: TGTGCCAGCAGTGGCCGCAGGGGTGAAAGAAATGAAAAACTGTTTTTT
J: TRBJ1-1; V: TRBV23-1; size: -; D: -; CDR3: CASSHVIGLAFF; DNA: TGCGCCAGCAGTCACGTGATTGGGCTGGCTTTCTTT
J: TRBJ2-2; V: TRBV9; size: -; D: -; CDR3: CASSPTLNTGELFF; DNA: TGTGCCAGCAGCCCCACTCTTAACACCGGGGAGCTGTTTTTT
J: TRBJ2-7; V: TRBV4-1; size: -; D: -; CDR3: CASSQSSYEQYF; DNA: TGCGCCAGCAGCCAGAGCTCCTACGAGCAGTACTTC
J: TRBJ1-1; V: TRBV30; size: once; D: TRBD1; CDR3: CAWNGQANTEAFF; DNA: TGTGCCTGGAACGGACAGGCGAACACTGAAGCTTTCTTT
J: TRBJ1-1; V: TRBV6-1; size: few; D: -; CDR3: CASSERLTGMNTEAFF; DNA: TGTGCCAGCAGTGAAAGACTAACTGGGATGAACACTGAAGCTTTCTTT
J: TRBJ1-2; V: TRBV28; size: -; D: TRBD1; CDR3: CASSPGQGLSYGYTF; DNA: TGTGCCAGCAGTCCTGGACAGGGCCTTAGCTATGGCTACACCTTC
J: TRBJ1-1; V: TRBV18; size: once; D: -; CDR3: CASSPALYTEAFF; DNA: TGTGCCAGCTCACCCGCACTCTACACTGAAGCTTTCTTT
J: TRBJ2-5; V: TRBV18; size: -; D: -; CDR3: CASSPLRHSQETQYF; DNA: TGTGCCAGCTCACCACTCCGACATTCACAAGAGACCCAGTACTTC
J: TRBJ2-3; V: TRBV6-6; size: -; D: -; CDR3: CASSQTGRGSTDTRYF; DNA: TGTGCCAGCAGCCAGACAGGTCGAGGGAGCACAGATACGCGGTATTTT
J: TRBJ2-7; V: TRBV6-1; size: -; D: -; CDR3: CASSATRGIGSYEQYF; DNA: TGTGCCAGCAGTGCCACTAGAGGAATCGGTAGCTACGAGCAGTACTTC